The 26 T cell receptor beta chains below come from one sample, sequenced in a study of blood T cells in healthy people across ages. It was with a sample-barcoded 5' primer and a J-beta primer mix that a second PCR of roughly 7 to 12 cycles was run. TCRdb used MiXCR to reprocess the 5' RACE reads, holding one entry per CDR3 protein. Among around 800,000 distinct CDR3 sequences, less than 60% were seen once, and the ten largest hold roughly 20%. Input material: blood. These TCRs come from a man at least 80 years old in good health.

This clonotype was observed a few times. The chain is built from TRBV6-2 or TRBV6-3 and TRBJ2-6; 7 positions agree with TRBD2. From germline, CDR1 is MNHEY and CDR2 SVGEGT. The V gene end was trimmed by 5 bases and the J gene end by 5 bases; junction bases not matched to a gene: 3. This CDR3 has 14 residues. The CDR3 DNA follows: TGTGCCAGCAGTGGGGGGGTGCGGGCCAACGTCCTGACTTTC. Amino acid sequence: CASSGGVRANVLTF.

This clonotype was observed many times. The genes are TRBV28 and TRBJ2-3; the match to TRBD2 covers 9 bases. Losses at the gene ends were 6 bases for V and 0 bases for J; bases not matched to a gene: 16. The CDR3 runs to 19 residues. In germline, CDR1 is MDHEN, CDR2 SYDVKM. The CDR3 protein is CASRSGTSTDILSTDTQYF. The CDR3 nucleotides are TGTGCCAGCAGATCCGGGACTAGCACAGATATTTTAAGCACAGATACGCAGTATTTT. Together with reference TRBV28 and TRBJ2-3, the CDR3 gives the full variable domain: DVKVTQSSRYLVKRTGEKVFLECVQDMDHENMFWYRQDPGLGLRLIYFSYDVKMKEKGDIPEGYSVSREKKERFSLILESASTNQTSMYLCASRSGTSTDILSTDTQYFGPGTRLTVL.

This clonotype turned up a few times. V and J are TRBV6-4 and TRBJ2-4, with 11 bases fitting TRBD2. Unmatched junction bases numbered 2, after V lost 2 bases and J lost 8 bases. The CDR3 spans 14 residues. CDR1 MRHNA and CDR2 SNTAGT come from the germline V gene. The CDR3 DNA is TGTGCCAGCAGTGACCTAGCGGGAGGTGACATTCAGTACTTC. It translates to CASSDLAGGDIQYF.

The chain links TRBV20-1 to TRBJ1-1; perhaps TRBD1 as D (5 bases). Germline V CDR1 and CDR2: DFQATT, SNEGSKA (reference sequence). CDR3 length equals 17 residues. Trimming removed 0 bases at V and 0 bases at J, with 17 bases between. CDR3 DNA sequence: TGCAGTGCTAGAGATGGGGGGACCCGGAGAATGAACACTGAAGCTTTCTTT. Its protein product is CSARDGGTRRMNTEAFF.

The chain recombines TRBV12-3 or TRBV12-4 with TRBJ1-2; weak D call: TRBD1 (5 bases). V gave up 5 bases and J gave up 4 bases, with 11 bases separating them. The CDR3 totals 13 residues. The CDR3, as DNA: TGTGCCAGCAGTGCTGCAGGGAGCTATGGCTACACCTTC. Its translation: CASSAAGSYGYTF.

The CDR3 loop reads CASSPAAGAFITDTQYF. DNA of the CDR3: TGCGCCAGCAGTCCCGCAGCGGGGGCCTTCATAACAGATACGCAGTATTTT. This sequence joins TRBV5-1 and TRBJ2-3; 8 bases match TRBD2. Trimming at V came to 5 bases and at J to 3 bases, leaving 14 bases not matched to a gene. There are 17 residues in the CDR3. The germline gives CDR1 SGHRS, CDR2 YFSETQ.

This clonotype was detected a few times. The CDR3 protein is CASSIKTGTEQYF. The DNA for the CDR3 is TGTGCCAGCAGTATTAAGACAGGGACCGAGCAGTACTTC. V is TRBV12-3 or TRBV12-4 and J is TRBJ2-7; 7 positions agree with TRBD1. The V gene end was trimmed by 5 bases and the J gene end by 6 bases; junction bases not matched to a gene: 7. The CDR3 is 13 residues long.

This chain links TRBV12-3 or TRBV12-4 with TRBJ1-2, with a weak D call TRBD1 (5 bases). The CDR3 totals 14 residues. V lost 8 bases and J 8 bases, leaving 21 bases between the germline ends. CDR3 nucleotides: TGTGCCAGCTCCTCAACGGGGGGAAGGATCGGCTACACCTTC. It codes for CASSSTGGRIGYTF.

This chain uses TRBV3-1 with TRBJ2-5, with TRBD2 matching 10 bases. V gave up 4 bases and J gave up 11 bases; unmatched junction bases: 19. Germline values: CDR1 LGHDT, CDR2 YNNKEL (reference sequence). The CDR3 has 17 residues. The CDR3 here is CASSPERLAGAVDEQYF. CDR3 nucleotide sequence: TGTGCCAGCAGCCCGGAACGGCTAGCGGGAGCAGTGGATGAGCAGTACTTC.

The chain employs TRBV7-2 and TRBJ2-1, with D unresolved. Germline loops: CDR1 SGHTA, CDR2 FQGNSA. V dropped 4 bases and J dropped 3 bases, with 22 bases sitting between them. The CDR3 is made up of 18 amino acids. The CDR3 nucleotides read TGTGCCAGCAGCTCCTTGGCCCTGCGGTCCAACCTCTACAATGAGCAGTTCTTC. Translating gives CASSSLALRSNLYNEQFF.

V usage is TRBV7-6 and J usage is TRBJ2-1; D assignment may be TRBD1 or TRBD2 (5 bases each). CDR1 and CDR2 (germline): SGHVS, FNYEAQ. V shed 5 bases and J shed 7 bases, with 21 bases lying between them. The CDR3 covers 16 residues. The CDR3 loop is CASSSPGGGWGNEQFF. CDR3 bases: TGTGCCAGCAGCAGCCCCGGTGGCGGCTGGGGGAATGAGCAGTTCTTC.

This clonotype appeared once. The chain has TRBV4-3 and TRBJ2-4; 8 positions agree with TRBD1. The J call may be in error: the DNA end matches TRBJ2-7 better. Looked up from germline, CDR1 is LGHNA and CDR2 is YSLEER. The CDR3 spans 14 residues. The CDR3 protein is CASSQDRAAYEQYF. The CDR3 DNA is TGCGCCAGCAGCCAGGACAGGGCGGCCTACGAGCAGTACTTC.

This clonotype was counted at least ten times. The chain carries TRBV20-1 and TRBJ2-1, with a possible D match to TRBD2 (5 bases). This CDR3 has 11 amino acids. The germline V and J ends were trimmed by 3 bases and 5 bases, with 5 bases remaining between them. Germline V gene lookup returns CDR1 DFQATT and CDR2 SNEGSKA (reference sequence). CDR3 DNA sequence: TGCAGTGCTAGCGGGAACAATGAGCAGTTCTTC. Encoded protein: CSASGNNEQFF.

This clonotype has just a few counts. The V and J genes are TRBV6-2 or TRBV6-3 and TRBJ2-3, with D perhaps matching TRBD1 (5 bases). The V end lost 0 bases, the J end lost 2 bases, and 9 bases lay between the germline ends. The CDR3 spans 15 residues. Germline V gives CDR1 MNHEY, CDR2 SVGEGT. CDR3 region: CASSYSPRVTDTQYF. The CDR3 DNA reads TGTGCCAGCAGTTACTCACCCAGGGTCACAGATACGCAGTATTTT.

The rearrangement joins TRBV30 to TRBJ1-1; D unresolved. Deletions cut 3 bases from V and 3 bases from J, with 11 bases between. The CDR3 covers 13 residues. The germline CDR1 and CDR2 sequences are GTSNPN and SVGIG (reference sequence). CDR3 sequence reads: CAWRPRVDTEAFF. The CDR3, as DNA: TGTGCCTGGAGACCCCGCGTGGACACTGAAGCTTTCTTT.

The chain has TRBV29-1 and TRBJ2-5; 9 bases align to TRBD1. The J call may be faulty, since TRBJ2-7 better matches the DNA end. CDR1 is SQVTM, CDR2 ANQGSEA, per germline. This CDR3 contains 14 residues. CDR3 region: CSGSVGGQGHEQYF. The CDR3 nucleotides read TGCAGCGGCTCCGTAGGGGGACAGGGCCACGAGCAGTACTTC.

CDR3 region: CASSPEQSSYSPLHF. CDR3 nucleotide sequence: TGTGCCAGCTCACCGGAACAGAGTAGTTATTCACCCCTCCACTTT. V and J are TRBV18 and TRBJ1-6; D not resolved. V lost 3 bases, J lost 8 bases, and 14 bases lay in between. Looked up from germline, CDR1 is KGHSH and CDR2 is LQKENI. There are 15 residues in the CDR3.

This clonotype was detected a few times. The chain recombines TRBV24-1 with TRBJ1-2; 7 positions match TRBD1. The CDR3 is made up of 15 amino acids. Germline assignment: CDR1 KGHDR and CDR2 SFDVKD. With 4 bases clipped from V and 4 bases from J, the junction kept 8 bases outside the gene matches. The CDR3 loop reads CATSDPGTEFYGYTF. The CDR3 nucleotides are TGTGCCACCAGTGACCCCGGGACAGAATTCTATGGCTACACCTTC.

This clonotype was counted only a few times. This chain joins TRBV20-1 and TRBJ2-1; D is unresolved. This CDR3 is built from 14 residues. V was clipped by 2 bases and J by 7 bases, with 15 bases between them. The germline V gene has CDR1 DFQATT and CDR2 SNEGSKA (reference sequence). The chain's CDR3 is CSARPGPVRNEQFF. DNA of the CDR3: TGCAGTGCTAGACCCGGGCCGGTGAGGAATGAGCAGTTCTTC.

Of note for this clonotype: A read error may explain this, as a much larger clone is one base away. The rearrangement joins TRBV12-3 or TRBV12-4 to TRBJ1-4; D unresolved. The V end lost 9 bases, the J end lost 5 bases, and 13 bases lay between the germline ends. This CDR3 has 13 amino acids. The DNA of the CDR3 is TGTGCCAGTTCAGTTGGTGGAAATGAAAAACTGTTTTTT. Encoded protein: CASSVGGNEKLFF.

As to this clonotype: This may be a read error: a much more frequent sequence differs by one nucleotide. CDR3 loop: CANSPQAGQETQYF. The CDR3 DNA reads as TGTGCCAACAGCCCCCAGGCGGGCCAAGAGACCCAGTACTTC. This chain connects TRBV7-2 to TRBJ2-5; possibly TRBD2 for D (5 bases). Germline CDR1 and CDR2: SGHTA and FQGNSA. There are 14 residues in the CDR3.

This clonotype has only a few counts. The J gene is TRBJ2-1, the V gene TRBV9; 8 bases are a match to TRBD1. There are 13 residues in the CDR3. With 7 bases clipped from V and 7 bases from J, the junction kept 7 bases outside the gene matches. Germline values: CDR1 SGDLS, CDR2 YYNGEE. DNA for the CDR3: TGTGCCAGCTCCTCAGGGGGCTCGAATGAGCAGTTCTTC. Protein sequence: CASSSGGSNEQFF.

The chain uses TRBV29-1 and TRBJ1-1; unclear D gene. This CDR3 contains 13 residues. In germline, CDR1 is SQVTM, CDR2 ANQGSEA. The V end lost 1 base, the J end lost 0 bases, and 6 bases lay between the germline ends. The CDR3 loop is CSVEVGMNTEAFF. For the CDR3, the DNA is TGCAGCGTTGAAGTAGGAATGAACACTGAAGCTTTCTTT.

This clonotype was detected only once. CDR3 nucleotides: TGCAGCGTTGCTTTTAGCGGGGCCTCGTTAGATACGCAGTATTTT. Protein: CSVAFSGASLDTQYF. The chain uses TRBV29-1 and TRBJ2-3, with 8 nucleotides matching TRBD2. In germline, CDR1 is SQVTM, CDR2 ANQGSEA. This CDR3 has 15 residues. V was pared by 4 bases and J by 5 bases, with 11 bases of the junction left unmatched.

Comments on this clonotype: It may be a read error: a sequence one base away is much more abundant. The rearrangement joins TRBV5-5 to TRBJ2-7, with 8 bases identical to TRBD1. The trim removed 7 bases at V and 3 bases at J, leaving 6 bases unmatched. The length of the CDR3 is 13 residues. Germline loops: CDR1 SGHKS, CDR2 YYEKEE (reference sequence). DNA of the CDR3: TGTGCCAGCGGACAAACAGGGGGCTACGAGCAGTACTTC. It codes for CASGQTGGYEQYF. The full variable domain, with the rest looked up from reference TRBV5-5 and TRBJ2-7, is DAGVTQSPTHLIKTRGQQVTLRCSPISGHKSVSWYQQVLGQGPQFIFQYYEKEERGRGNFPDRFSARQFPNYSSELNVNALLLGDSALYLCASGQTGGYEQYFGPGTRLTVT.

Only a few counts were recorded for this clonotype. The V gene is TRBV4-1, the J gene TRBJ2-7; either TRBD1 or TRBD2 may supply D (5 bases each). Germline CDR1 MGHRA, CDR2 YSYEKL. This CDR3 contains 15 residues. Trimming removed 1 base from V and 2 bases from J, with 12 bases in between. The CDR3 bases are TGCGCCAGCAGCCAAGGTGGGACGGCCACCTACGAGCAGTACTTC. Translation: CASSQGGTATYEQYF.